This T cell receptor beta chain emerged from a study of cytomegalovirus exposure and HLA in healthy donors. Overall study results and limits: A previous analysis found most TCR beta V segments productive roughly 90% or roughly 30% of the time. Later on, a genetic analysis was performed. It linked a missense variant in DCLRE1C with V- and J-gene trimming of TCR beta.

PCR was performed using 60 Vbeta and 13 Jbeta primers. Study processing details: Later work found around 85 million unique TCR beta chains, with around 10 million shared. Using immunoSEQ multiplex PCR, the repertoire was profiled, and TCRdb retains in-frame clones only, with some absent. V, J and clone size are those of that table, while D and trimming were read from the DNA. The sample shows about 98,000 clones, around 80% of them seen only once. V shed 0 bases and J shed 0 bases, with 7 bases lying between them. Germline lookup yields CDR1 SGHRS and CDR2 YFSETQ. This CDR3 is 14 amino acids long. In the case of this clone: Antigen: not known.

The V and J genes are TRBV5-1 and TRBJ2-7; D may be TRBD1 (6 bases). Sequencing input: PBMCs. This TCR came from a man aged 40-49 years in good health and CMV-seronegative. This chain's CDR3 is CASSLVDSSYEQYF. The CDR3 nucleotides read TGCGCCAGCAGCTTGGTGGACAGCTCCTACGAGCAGTACTTC.